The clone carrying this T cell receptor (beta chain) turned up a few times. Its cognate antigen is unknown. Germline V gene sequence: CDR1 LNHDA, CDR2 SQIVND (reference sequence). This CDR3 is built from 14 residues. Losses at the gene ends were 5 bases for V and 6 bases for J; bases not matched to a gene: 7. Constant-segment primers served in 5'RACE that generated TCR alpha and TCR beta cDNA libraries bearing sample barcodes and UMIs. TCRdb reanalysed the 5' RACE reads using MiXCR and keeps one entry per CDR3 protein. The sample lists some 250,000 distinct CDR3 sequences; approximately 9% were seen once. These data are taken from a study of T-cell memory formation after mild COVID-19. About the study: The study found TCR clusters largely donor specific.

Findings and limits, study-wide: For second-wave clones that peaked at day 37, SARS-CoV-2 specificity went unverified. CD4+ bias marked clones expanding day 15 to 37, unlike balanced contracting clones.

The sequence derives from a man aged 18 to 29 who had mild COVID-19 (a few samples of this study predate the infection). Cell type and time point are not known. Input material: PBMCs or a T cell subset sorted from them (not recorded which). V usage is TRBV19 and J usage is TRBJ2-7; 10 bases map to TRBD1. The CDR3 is CASSRRQGAFEQYF. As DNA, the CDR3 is TGTGCCAGTAGTCGGCGACAGGGGGCTTTCGAGCAGTACTTC.